A selection of T cell receptor beta chains follows, all from one sample in a study of CD8 T cells in ankylosing spondylitis. TCRdb reprocessed the 5' RACE reads via MiXCR and lists one record per CDR3 protein. The table has about 140,000 distinct CDR3 sequences, about 32% seen once. Sequenced material: synovial fluid, either unsorted or a sorted T cell fraction (not recorded which). These receptor sequences come from a male donor with ankylosing spondylitis. The CDR3 runs from the conserved cysteine through the conserved F or W. A D gene is named only where the DNA matches it firmly. Clone size is given for some rows only: seen once, a few or many times, or a class if the clone is expanded.

clone size	D gene	V gene	J gene	CDR3 DNA	CDR3 protein
.	.	TRBV27	TRBJ1-2	TGTGCCAGCAGTTTAGCCCCCTCATCGTCGGGGTCGGATGGCTACACCTTC	CASSLAPSSSGSDGYTF
few	TRBD1	TRBV15	TRBJ2-1	TGTGCCACCAGCAGCCTAGGACAGGACTCCTACAATGAGCAGTTCTTC	CATSSLGQDSYNEQFF
few	TRBD2	TRBV7-8	TRBJ2-1	TGTGCCAGCAGCTATCTAGCGGGAGTGTTGAATGAGCAGTTCTTC	CASSYLAGVLNEQFF
.	TRBD2	TRBV12-3/TRBV12-4	TRBJ2-3	TGTGCCAGCAGTACACGCCCGGGACTAGCGGCCTCCTCAGATACGCAGTATTTT	CASSTRPGLAASSDTQYF
many	TRBD2	TRBV5-1	TRBJ2-1	TGCGCCAGCAGCTTGAGGACGGCGGGTAGCGGGGGGTATGAGCAGTTCTTC	CASSLRTAGSGGYEQFF
.	TRBD2	TRBV20-1	TRBJ2-3	TGCAGTGCCGGAGGAACGGGGCGGGAGTCTTCCGATACGCAGTATTTT	CSAGGTGRESSDTQYF
.	.	TRBV5-1	TRBJ2-7	TGCGCCAGCAGCTTGGGGATCGTGGGGTTCTCAGGCTACGAGCAGTACTTC	CASSLGIVGFSGYEQYF
once	.	TRBV20-1	TRBJ2-1	TGCAGTGCTACCCTCGGCAATGAGCAGTTCTTC	CSATLGNEQFF
.	.	TRBV5-1	TRBJ2-1	TGCGCCAGCGTCCTGAGTAGCGAGCCTCACGGTGAGCAGTTCTTC	CASVLSSEPHGEQFF
few	.	TRBV18	TRBJ2-1	TGTGCCAGCTCTGGGGGGACCTCCTACAATGAGCAGTTCTTC	CASSGGTSYNEQFF
.	TRBD2	TRBV6-1	TRBJ2-5	TGTGCCAGCAGTGAGCTAGCGGGGGGGCTTGGGGAGACCCAGTACTTC	CASSELAGGLGETQYF
many	.	TRBV5-1	TRBJ1-6	TGCGCCAGCAGCTTGGAAGCCAGGGGTTGGAATTCACCCCTCCACTTT	CASSLEARGWNSPLHF
many	TRBD2	TRBV28	TRBJ2-1	TGTGCCAGCAGACTAGCGGGTTTCTACAATGAGCAGTTCTTC	CASRLAGFYNEQFF
.	.	TRBV30	TRBJ2-7	TGTGCCTGGAGTGGGAAGAAGCCAGGGGCTAGCGAGCAGTACTTC	CAWSGKKPGASEQYF
few	TRBD1	TRBV7-9	TRBJ2-4	TGTGCCAGCAGCTTTCAACAGGGGGCCAAAAACATTCAGTACTTC	CASSFQQGAKNIQYF
.	.	TRBV5-1	TRBJ2-2	TGCGCCAGCAGCTTGCTAGTTGGGTCCGGGGAGCTGTTTTTT	CASSLLVGSGELFF
.	TRBD2	TRBV6-5	TRBJ2-3	TGTGCCAGCAGTTACTCGACTAGCGGGGACGGTACGCAGTATTTT	CASSYSTSGDGTQYF
many	.	TRBV20-1	TRBJ2-1	TGCAGTGCTAGTGGGCTAGCGATAGAGCAGTTCTTC	CSASGLAIEQFF
few	TRBD2	TRBV4-1	TRBJ2-2	TGCGCCAGCAGCCAAGCACCCGGGGGGGCCACCACCGGGGAGCTGTTTTTT	CASSQAPGGATTGELFF
.	.	TRBV12-3/TRBV12-4	TRBJ2-7	TGTGCCAGCAGCCGCGGACGTAAGGAGCAGTACTTC	CASSRGRKEQYF
few	.	TRBV4-3	TRBJ2-7	TGCGCCAGCAGCCTGACACAGAACTCCTACGAGCAGTACTTC	CASSLTQNSYEQYF
many	.	TRBV6-1	TRBJ2-5	TGTGCCAGCAGTACTCTTTCTCAGACCCAGTACTTC	CASSTLSQTQYF
.	TRBD1	TRBV30	TRBJ1-2	TGTGCCTGGAGTCTGATCAGGACAGGGGGGAGCTATGGCTACACCTTC	CAWSLIRTGGSYGYTF
.	.	TRBV29-1	TRBJ2-7	TGCAGCGTTGGCAGCTCCTACGAGCAGTACTTC	CSVGSSYEQYF
.	.	TRBV3-1	TRBJ2-1	TGTGCCAGCAGCCGCCCTGCTGGGGATGAGCAGTTCTTC	CASSRPAGDEQFF
few	TRBD1	TRBV12-3/TRBV12-4	TRBJ2-6	TGTGCCAGCAGTTTAAGGACAGGGGCTGGGGGGGCCAACGTCCTGACTTTC	CASSLRTGAGGANVLTF
many	TRBD1	TRBV12-3/TRBV12-4	TRBJ1-5	TGTGCCAGCAGCTTACAGGGGGCACAGCCCCAGCATTTT	CASSLQGAQPQHF
few	.	TRBV20-1	TRBJ2-2	TGCAGTGCGCCTCGGGCGGGTTACACCGGGGAGCTGTTTTTT	CSAPRAGYTGELFF
.	TRBD1	TRBV7-6	TRBJ1-3	TGTGCCAGCAGCTTAGCCCAGGGGGGCTCTGGAAACACCATATATTTT	CASSLAQGGSGNTIYF
.	.	TRBV7-2	TRBJ2-4	TGTGCCAGCAGCTTTCGAGGGGACGGGGACATTCAGTACTTC	CASSFRGDGDIQYF
.	TRBD1	TRBV10-1	TRBJ1-5	TGCGCCAGCGGGGACAGAGACAATCAGCCCCAGCATTTT	CASGDRDNQPQHF
.	.	TRBV2	TRBJ2-1	TGTGCCAGCAGGCGATCCGGGACAAACTCCTACAATGAGCAGTTCTTC	CASRRSGTNSYNEQFF
few	.	TRBV12-3/TRBV12-4	TRBJ1-2	TGTGCCAGCAGTGGTCAACAGGGTGATGGCTACACCTTC	CASSGQQGDGYTF
many	TRBD1	TRBV5-1	TRBJ1-4	TGCGCCAGCAGAAGTACGGGACAGGAGAATGAAAAACTGTTTTTT	CASRSTGQENEKLFF
.	.	TRBV12-3/TRBV12-4	TRBJ1-2	TGTGCCAGCAGTTTAGCGCTCGGTCAGGGGTCCGACTATGGCTACACCTTC	CASSLALGQGSDYGYTF
.	.	TRBV5-6	TRBJ2-7	TGTGCCAGCAGCTTCCGGGACCGCATATCCTACGAGCAGTACTTC	CASSFRDRISYEQYF
many	.	TRBV9	TRBJ2-3	TGTGCCAGCAGCGTATTACGGGTCCTAGATACGCAGTATTTT	CASSVLRVLDTQYF
few	.	TRBV20-1	TRBJ2-5	TGCAGTGCTAGAGATCTTAGGAGGACCCAGTACTTC	CSARDLRRTQYF
.	TRBD1	TRBV6-1	TRBJ2-2	TGTGCCAGCAGACCTACCCGGACAGGTCCCGGGGAGCTGTTTTTT	CASRPTRTGPGELFF
few	.	TRBV5-1	TRBJ2-1	TGCGCCAGCAGTTCGGGGGAATGGTCCTACAATGAGCAGTTCTTC	CASSSGEWSYNEQFF
many	.	TRBV14	TRBJ1-4	TGTGCCAGCAGCCAGTCCGAAGTACAGCGTGGTAAACTGTTTTTT	CASSQSEVQRGKLFF